Listed below are T cell receptor beta chains from one sample, sequenced in a study of blood T cells in healthy people across ages. MiXCR, run by TCRdb on the 5' RACE reads, gives a single entry per CDR3 protein. The sample shows approximately 940,000 distinct CDR3 sequences, around 48% of them seen only once. Material: blood. Every receptor here comes from a man aged 25 to 45 in good health. Each CDR3 is given with its conserved first and last residue. Each record gives: J gene, D gene, clone size, V gene, CDR3 protein, CDR3 DNA. D genes are given only for firm matches. Clone size is shown for a subset of rows, as once, few, many or a class of expanded clone.

TRBJ2-5 | TRBD2 | . | TRBV28 | CASSFVAGGGETQYF | TGTGCCAGCAGTTTTGTAGCGGGGGGTGGTGAGACCCAGTACTTC
TRBJ2-7 | TRBD2 | few | TRBV10-3 | CAIRGGEGSSYEQYF | TGTGCCATCAGAGGAGGGGAGGGGAGTTCCTACGAGCAGTACTTC
TRBJ1-1 | . | few | TRBV4-1 | CASSQEVRGGDNTEAFF | TGCGCCAGCAGCCAAGAGGTGCGCGGGGGCGATAACACTGAAGCTTTCTTT
TRBJ1-6 | TRBD1 | few | TRBV27 | CASSAWTGANSPLHF | TGTGCCAGCAGTGCGTGGACAGGGGCGAATTCACCCCTCCACTTT
TRBJ1-1 | . | . | TRBV25-1 | CASSEKLGNTEAFF | TGTGCCAGCAGTGAGAAACTGGGGAACACTGAAGCTTTCTTT
TRBJ2-7 | TRBD1 | . | TRBV6-5 | CASSRDRGREQYF | TGTGCCAGTTCCCGGGACAGGGGGCGCGAGCAGTACTTC
TRBJ2-3 | TRBD1 | few | TRBV20-1 | CSARRQGLTDTQYF | TGCAGTGCTAGAAGACAGGGCCTCACAGATACGCAGTATTTT
TRBJ2-1 | TRBD2 | . | TRBV7-2 | CASSLEASGGQFF | TGTGCCAGCAGCTTAGAGGCTAGCGGGGGACAGTTCTTC
TRBJ2-1 | TRBD2 | few | TRBV20-1 | CSARGTSGGNEQFF | TGCAGTGCTAGGGGGACTAGCGGGGGGAATGAGCAGTTCTTC
TRBJ2-3 | . | . | TRBV29-1 | CSVAGPDTDTQYF | TGCAGCGTTGCGGGGCCTGACACAGATACGCAGTATTTT
TRBJ2-7 | . | . | TRBV2 | CASSDGPTYEQYF | TGTGCCAGCAGTGACGGGCCCACCTACGAGCAGTACTTC
TRBJ2-1 | . | few | TRBV14 | CASSQDWAPYNEQFF | TGTGCCAGCAGCCAAGACTGGGCGCCCTACAATGAGCAGTTCTTC
TRBJ2-7 | TRBD1 | few | TRBV6-5 | CASSYSLDRWYEQYF | TGTGCCAGCAGTTACTCGCTGGACAGGTGGTACGAGCAGTACTTC
TRBJ2-7 | . | few | TRBV20-1 | CSALPDLDISYEQYF | TGCAGTGCATTACCCGATCTCGACATTTCCTACGAGCAGTACTTC
TRBJ2-5 | . | few | TRBV27 | CASSFGIWETQYF | TGTGCCAGCAGTTTTGGGATTTGGGAGACCCAGTACTTC
TRBJ1-1 | TRBD1 | . | TRBV6-2/TRBV6-3 | CASSSAGTGDDTEAFF | TGTGCCAGCAGTTCCGCCGGGACAGGGGATGATACTGAAGCTTTCTTT
TRBJ2-3 | . | . | TRBV2 | CASSDGWGPTDTQYF | TGTGCCAGCAGTGACGGGTGGGGGCCCACAGATACGCAGTATTTT
TRBJ1-1 | . | . | TRBV27 | CASSVGGAEAFF | TGTGCCAGCAGCGTTGGGGGAGCTGAAGCTTTCTTT
TRBJ2-1 | TRBD2 | . | TRBV12-3/TRBV12-4 | CASSLRASGSSYNEQFF | TGTGCCAGCAGTTTAAGGGCTAGCGGCAGCTCCTACAATGAGCAGTTCTTC
TRBJ2-1 | . | few | TRBV20-1 | CSARETWYYNEQFF | TGCAGTGCTAGAGAGACATGGTACTACAATGAGCAGTTCTTC
TRBJ2-1 | . | . | TRBV7-9 | CASSLALGFLEQFF | TGTGCCAGCAGCTTAGCACTGGGGTTTCTTGAGCAGTTCTTC
TRBJ2-5 | TRBD2 | many | TRBV3-1 | CASSQDPPGGTKETQYF | TGTGCCAGCAGCCAAGACCCCCCGGGGGGTACAAAAGAGACCCAGTACTTC
TRBJ2-1 | TRBD1 | few | TRBV7-6 | CASSGSTGGLSEQFF | TGTGCCAGCAGCGGCTCGACAGGGGGTTTGAGTGAGCAGTTCTTC
TRBJ2-5 | TRBD2 | . | TRBV4-3 | CASSQEPGGTQYF | TGCGCCAGCAGCCAAGAGCCGGGGGGGACCCAGTACTTC
TRBJ2-7 | . | few | TRBV12-3/TRBV12-4 | CASSMGSALVTEQYF | TGTGCCAGCAGTATGGGGTCGGCCTTGGTTACCGAGCAGTACTTC
TRBJ1-1 | . | few | TRBV7-2 | CASSFDVLGNTEAFF | TGTGCCAGCAGCTTCGACGTCCTGGGCAACACTGAAGCTTTCTTT
TRBJ2-7 | TRBD2 | . | TRBV12-3/TRBV12-4 | CASREAGSYVEQYF | TGTGCCAGCAGGGAAGCGGGGAGCTACGTAGAGCAGTACTTC
TRBJ2-3 | TRBD1 | few | TRBV6-2/TRBV6-3 | CASSYPRTGGSLDTQYF | TGTGCCAGCAGTTACCCACGGACAGGGGGAAGTCTGGATACGCAGTATTTT
TRBJ2-1 | . | few | TRBV18 | CASSPLGVAYNEQFF | TGTGCCAGCTCACCTTTGGGGGTAGCCTACAATGAGCAGTTCTTC
TRBJ2-1 | TRBD2 | . | TRBV13 | CASSVGLAGSNEQFF | TGTGCCAGCAGCGTAGGACTAGCGGGATCCAATGAGCAGTTCTTC
TRBJ2-1 | TRBD1 | few | TRBV29-1 | CSVVGTDNEQFF | TGCAGCGTTGTAGGGACAGACAATGAGCAGTTCTTC